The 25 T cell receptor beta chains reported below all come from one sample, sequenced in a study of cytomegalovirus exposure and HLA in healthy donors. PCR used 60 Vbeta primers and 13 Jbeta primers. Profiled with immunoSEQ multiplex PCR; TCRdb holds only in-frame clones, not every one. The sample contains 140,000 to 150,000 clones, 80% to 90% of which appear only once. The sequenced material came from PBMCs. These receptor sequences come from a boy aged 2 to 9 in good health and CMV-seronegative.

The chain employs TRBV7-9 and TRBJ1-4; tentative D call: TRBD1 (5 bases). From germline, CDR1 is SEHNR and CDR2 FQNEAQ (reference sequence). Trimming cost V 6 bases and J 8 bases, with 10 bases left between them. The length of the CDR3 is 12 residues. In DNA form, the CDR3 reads TGTGCCAGCAGGGACATACAAGAAAAACTGTTTTTT. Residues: CASRDIQEKLFF.

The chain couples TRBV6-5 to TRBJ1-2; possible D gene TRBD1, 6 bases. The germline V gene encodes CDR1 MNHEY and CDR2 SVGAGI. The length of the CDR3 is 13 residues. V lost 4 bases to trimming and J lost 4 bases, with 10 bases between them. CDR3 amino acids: CASSSSGVYGYTF. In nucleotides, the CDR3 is TGTGCCAGCAGTTCATCAGGGGTCTATGGCTACACCTTC.

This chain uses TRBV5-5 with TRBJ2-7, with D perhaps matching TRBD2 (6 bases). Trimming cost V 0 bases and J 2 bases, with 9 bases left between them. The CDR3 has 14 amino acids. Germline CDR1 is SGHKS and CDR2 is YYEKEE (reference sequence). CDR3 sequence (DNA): TGTGCCAGCAGCTTGGCCGGGGGTACCTACGAGCAGTACTTC. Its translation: CASSLAGGTYEQYF.

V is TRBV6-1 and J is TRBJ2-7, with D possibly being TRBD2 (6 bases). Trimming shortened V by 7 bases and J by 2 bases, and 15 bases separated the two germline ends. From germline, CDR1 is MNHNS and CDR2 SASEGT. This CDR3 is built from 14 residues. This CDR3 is CASNTGLGTYEQYF. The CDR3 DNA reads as TGTGCCAGCAACACGGGACTGGGGACCTACGAGCAGTACTTC.

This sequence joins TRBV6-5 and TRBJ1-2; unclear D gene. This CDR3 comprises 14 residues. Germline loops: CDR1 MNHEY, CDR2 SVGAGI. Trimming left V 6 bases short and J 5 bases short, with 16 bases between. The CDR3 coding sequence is TGTGCCAGCAGCCCCGCCGGCGGATGGTATGGCTACACCTTC. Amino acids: CASSPAGGWYGYTF.

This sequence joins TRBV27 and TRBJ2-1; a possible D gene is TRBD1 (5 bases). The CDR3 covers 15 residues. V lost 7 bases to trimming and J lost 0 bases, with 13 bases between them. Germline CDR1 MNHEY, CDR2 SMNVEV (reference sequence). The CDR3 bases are TGTGCCAGCACCCCTGGGCAGGGCTCCTACAATGAGCAGTTCTTC. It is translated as CASTPGQGSYNEQFF.

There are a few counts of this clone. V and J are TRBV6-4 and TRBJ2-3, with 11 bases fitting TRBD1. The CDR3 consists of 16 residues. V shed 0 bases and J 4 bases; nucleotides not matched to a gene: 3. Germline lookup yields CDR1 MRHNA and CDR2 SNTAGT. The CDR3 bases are TGTGCCAGCAGTGACTCCGGGACAGGGGGACCAGATACGCAGTATTTT. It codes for CASSDSGTGGPDTQYF.

CDR3 nucleotide sequence: TGTGCCAGCAGTTACGGGCAGGGAATCACGGAGACCCAGTACTTC. Amino acids: CASSYGQGITETQYF. V and J are TRBV6-6 and TRBJ2-5; D might be TRBD1 (5 bases). Deletions cut 2 bases from V and 5 bases from J, with 15 bases between. This CDR3 contains 15 residues. Germline assignment: CDR1 MNHNY and CDR2 SVGAGI (reference sequence).

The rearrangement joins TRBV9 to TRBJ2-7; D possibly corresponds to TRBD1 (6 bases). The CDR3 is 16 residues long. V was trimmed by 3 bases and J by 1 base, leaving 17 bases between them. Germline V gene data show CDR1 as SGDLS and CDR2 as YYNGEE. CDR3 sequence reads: CASSAIDRPSSYEQYF. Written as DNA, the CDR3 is TGTGCCAGCAGCGCGATCGACAGGCCGAGTTCCTACGAGCAGTACTTC.

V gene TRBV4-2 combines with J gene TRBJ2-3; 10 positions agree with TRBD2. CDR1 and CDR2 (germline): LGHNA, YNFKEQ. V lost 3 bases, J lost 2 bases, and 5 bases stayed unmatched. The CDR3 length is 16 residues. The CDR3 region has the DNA TGTGCCAGCAGCCATTCACTAGCGGGACACACAGATACGCAGTATTTT. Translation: CASSHSLAGHTDTQYF.

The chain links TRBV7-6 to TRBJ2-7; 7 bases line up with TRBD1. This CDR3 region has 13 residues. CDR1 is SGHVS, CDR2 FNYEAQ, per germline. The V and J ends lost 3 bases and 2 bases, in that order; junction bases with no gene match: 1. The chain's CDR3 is CASSLTGTYEQYF. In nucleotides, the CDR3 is TGTGCCAGCAGCTTGACAGGGACCTACGAGCAGTACTTC.

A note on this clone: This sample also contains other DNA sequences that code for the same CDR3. The CDR3 region is CASSLGGRAQETQYF. DNA of the CDR3: TGTGCCAGCAGCTTGGGCGGGAGGGCCCAGGAGACCCAGTACTTC. This chain joins TRBV5-4 and TRBJ2-5, with 9 bases identical to TRBD2. The ends lost 0 bases at V and 5 bases at J; junction bases unmatched: 5. Germline lookup yields CDR1 SGHNT and CDR2 YYREEE (reference sequence). There are 15 residues in the CDR3.

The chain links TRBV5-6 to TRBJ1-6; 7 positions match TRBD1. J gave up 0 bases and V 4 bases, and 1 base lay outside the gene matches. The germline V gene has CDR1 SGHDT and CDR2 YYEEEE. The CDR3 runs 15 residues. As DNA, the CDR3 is TGTGCCAGCAGCCACAGGGGCTCCTATAATTCACCCCTCCACTTT. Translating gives CASSHRGSYNSPLHF.

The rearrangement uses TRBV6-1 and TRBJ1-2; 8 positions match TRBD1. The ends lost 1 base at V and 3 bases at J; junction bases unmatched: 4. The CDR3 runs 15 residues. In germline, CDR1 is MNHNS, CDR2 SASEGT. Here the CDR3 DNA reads TGTGCCAGCAGTGAAGATCAGGGGGCGGACTATGGCTACACCTTC. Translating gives CASSEDQGADYGYTF.

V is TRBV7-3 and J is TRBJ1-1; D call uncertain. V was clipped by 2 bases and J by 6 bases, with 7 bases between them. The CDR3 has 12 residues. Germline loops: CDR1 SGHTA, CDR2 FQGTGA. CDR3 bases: TGTGCCAGCAGCTTATGGGCCGCTGAAGCTTTCTTT. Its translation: CASSLWAAEAFF.

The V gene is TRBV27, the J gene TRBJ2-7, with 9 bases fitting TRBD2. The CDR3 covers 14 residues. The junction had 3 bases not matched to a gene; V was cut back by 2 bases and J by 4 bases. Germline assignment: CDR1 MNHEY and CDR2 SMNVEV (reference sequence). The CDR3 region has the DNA TGTGCCAGCAGTTTAGGCGGGGGGGCTTACGAGCAGTACTTC. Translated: CASSLGGGAYEQYF.

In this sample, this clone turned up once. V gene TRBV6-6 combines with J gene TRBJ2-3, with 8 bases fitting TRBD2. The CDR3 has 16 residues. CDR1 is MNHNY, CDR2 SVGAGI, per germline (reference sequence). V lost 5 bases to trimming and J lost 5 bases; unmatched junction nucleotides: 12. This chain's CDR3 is CASSGVSRGDLDTQYF. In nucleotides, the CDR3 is TGTGCCAGCAGTGGCGTTTCGCGGGGGGATTTAGATACGCAGTATTTT.

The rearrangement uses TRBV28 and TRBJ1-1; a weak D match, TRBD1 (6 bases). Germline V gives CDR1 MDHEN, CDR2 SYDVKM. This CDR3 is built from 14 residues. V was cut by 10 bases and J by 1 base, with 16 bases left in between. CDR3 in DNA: TGTGCCACCGAGACAGGTCTAAAGAACACTGAAGCTTTCTTT. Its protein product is CATETGLKNTEAFF.

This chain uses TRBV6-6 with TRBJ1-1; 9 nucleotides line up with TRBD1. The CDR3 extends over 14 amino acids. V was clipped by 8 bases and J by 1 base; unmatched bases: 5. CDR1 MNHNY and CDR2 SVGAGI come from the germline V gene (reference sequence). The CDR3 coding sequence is TGTGCCAGCCTGACGGACAGGGGGAACACTGAAGCTTTCTTT. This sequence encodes CASLTDRGNTEAFF.

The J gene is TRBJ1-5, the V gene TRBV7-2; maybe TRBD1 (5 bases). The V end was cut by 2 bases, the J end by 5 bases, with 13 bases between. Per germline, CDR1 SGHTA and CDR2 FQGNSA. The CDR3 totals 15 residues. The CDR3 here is CASSLRSGGDQPQHF. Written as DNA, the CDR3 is TGTGCCAGCAGCTTACGCTCCGGGGGGGATCAGCCCCAGCATTTT.

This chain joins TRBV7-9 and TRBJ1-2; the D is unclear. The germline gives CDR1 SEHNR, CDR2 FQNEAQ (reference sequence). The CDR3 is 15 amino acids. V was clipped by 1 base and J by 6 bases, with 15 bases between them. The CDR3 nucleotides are TGTGCCAGCAGCTTAGGATTTGTCCGCGGGGATGGCTACACCTTC. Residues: CASSLGFVRGDGYTF. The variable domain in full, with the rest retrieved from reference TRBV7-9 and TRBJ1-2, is DTGVSQNPRHKITKRGQNVTFRCDPISEHNRLYWYRQTLGQGPEFLTYFQNEAQLEKSRLLSDRFSAERPKGSFSTLEIQRTEQGDSAMYLCASSLGFVRGDGYTFGSGTRLTVV.

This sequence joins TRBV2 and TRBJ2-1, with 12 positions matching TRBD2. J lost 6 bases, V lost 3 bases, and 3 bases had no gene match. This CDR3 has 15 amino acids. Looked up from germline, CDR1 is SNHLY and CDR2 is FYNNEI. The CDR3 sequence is CASSDLAGGSNEQFF. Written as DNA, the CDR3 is TGTGCCAGCAGTGACCTAGCGGGAGGGTCCAATGAGCAGTTCTTC.

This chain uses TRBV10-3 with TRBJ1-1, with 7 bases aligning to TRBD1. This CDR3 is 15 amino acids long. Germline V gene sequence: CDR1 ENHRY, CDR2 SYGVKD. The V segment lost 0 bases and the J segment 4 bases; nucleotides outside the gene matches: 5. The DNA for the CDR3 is TGTGCCATCAGTGAGTCGAAGGGGGCTGGCACTGAAGCTTTCTTT. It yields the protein CAISESKGAGTEAFF.

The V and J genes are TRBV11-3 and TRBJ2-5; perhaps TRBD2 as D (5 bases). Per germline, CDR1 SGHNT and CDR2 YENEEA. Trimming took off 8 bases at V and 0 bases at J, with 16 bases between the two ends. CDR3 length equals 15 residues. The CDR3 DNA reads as TGTGCCAGCTCGGAGGCGTCCGGACACCAAGAGACCCAGTACTTC. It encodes CASSEASGHQETQYF.

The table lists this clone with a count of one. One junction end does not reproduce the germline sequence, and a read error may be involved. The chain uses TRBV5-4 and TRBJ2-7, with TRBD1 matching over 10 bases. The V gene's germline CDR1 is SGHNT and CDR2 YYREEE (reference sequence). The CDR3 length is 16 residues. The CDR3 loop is CASSLGRPGQGLTMIF. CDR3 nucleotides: TGTGCCAGCAGCTTGGGGCGACCGGGACAGGGGCTTACGATGATCTTC.